The T cell receptor beta chain under discussion was sequenced for a study of T cell changes during pregnancy in multiple sclerosis. Data came from immunoSEQ multiplex PCR; TCRdb stores just in-frame clones and leaves some out. Altogether 40,000 or so clones are present, roughly nine tenths being singletons, with the ten largest covering over 0.4%. Germline V gene lookup returns CDR1 LNHDA and CDR2 SQIVND (reference sequence). The length of the CDR3 is 13 residues. The germline V and J ends were trimmed by 4 bases and 4 bases, with 10 bases remaining between them. This TCR derives from a female donor in good health, enrolled as a control in a pregnancy study. Sequences were derived from CD4+ T cells from peripheral blood mononuclear cells, sampled in the first trimester of pregnancy. The V gene is TRBV19, the J gene TRBJ1-2, with D unresolved. The CDR3 protein is CASSKNGPYGYTF. Here the CDR3 DNA reads TGTGCCAGTAGTAAGAACGGTCCCTATGGCTACACCTTC.